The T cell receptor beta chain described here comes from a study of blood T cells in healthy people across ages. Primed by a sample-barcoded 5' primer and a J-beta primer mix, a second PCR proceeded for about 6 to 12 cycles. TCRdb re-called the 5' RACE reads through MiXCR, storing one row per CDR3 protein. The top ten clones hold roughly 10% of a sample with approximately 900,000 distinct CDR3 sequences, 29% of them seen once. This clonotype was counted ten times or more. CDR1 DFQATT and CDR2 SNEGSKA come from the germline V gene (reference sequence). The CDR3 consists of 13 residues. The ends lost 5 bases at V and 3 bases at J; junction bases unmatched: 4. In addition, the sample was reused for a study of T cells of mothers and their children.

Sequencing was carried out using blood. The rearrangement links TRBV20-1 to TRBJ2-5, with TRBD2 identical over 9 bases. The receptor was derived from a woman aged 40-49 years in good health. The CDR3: CSAHSGGKETQYF. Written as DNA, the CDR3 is TGCAGTGCTCATAGCGGGGGAAAAGAGACCCAGTACTTC.